This T cell receptor beta chain was captured by sequencing in a study of blood T cell repertoires in COVID-19. The method was immunoSEQ multiplex PCR; TCRdb's version includes in-frame clones alone and lacks a portion of them. The sample shows fewer than 65,000 clones, approximately 88% of them seen only once. This CDR3 has 16 residues. The V gene lost 2 bases and the J gene lost 0 bases, with 13 bases spanning the gap. Germline CDR1 and CDR2: LNHDA and SQIVND (reference sequence). The sequenced material came from peripheral blood. This TCR came from a man aged 25 to 45 with COVID-19, enrolled during active disease. The chain combines TRBV19 with TRBJ1-1, with D tentatively TRBD1 (5 bases). The DNA of the CDR3 is TGTGCCAGTAGTATAACAGGTGGGGGGATGAACACTGAAGCTTTCTTT. Its protein is CASSITGGGMNTEAFF. The full variable domain, completed using reference TRBV19 and TRBJ1-1, is DGGITQSPKYLFRKEGQNVTLSCEQNLNHDAMYWYRQDPGQGLRLIYYSQIVNDFQKGDIAEGYSVSREKKESFPLTVTSAQKNPTAFYLCASSITGGGMNTEAFFGQGTRLTVV.